There are a few counts of the clone carrying this T cell receptor beta chain. Its antigen is currently unknown. At the Johns Hopkins FTIC core, DNA taken from cultured CD4+ T cells was sequenced by way of the Oncomine TCR Beta short-read assay. The genomic DNA was obtained from cultured CD4+ T cells by extraction with the QIAamp micro DNA kit. TCRdb fed the PCR reads into MiXCR, producing one record per CDR3 protein. The sample shows 7,600 or so distinct CDR3 sequences, about 39% of them seen only once. Treatment given: roughly 11-day PBMC culture with coronavirus spike peptide pools or control peptides (ViraFEST assay). The collection of CD4+ T cells from the unexposed donor took place before the COVID-19 pandemic (2011-2018). Both SARS-CoV-2 S/N and four cold-coronavirus spikes were used, cells permitting, to probe CD4+ T cells of unexposed donors. The data were obtained in a study of vaccination and CD4 T cells after COVID-19.

Sequencing input: CD4+ T cells from blood, cultured in vitro. The TCR comes from a human donor in good health.

The CDR3 DNA reads as TGTGCCAGCAGTTCCCAGATTCATAGCAATCAGCCCCAGCATTTT. It encodes CASSSQIHSNQPQHF. The J gene is TRBJ1-5, the V gene TRBV6-5; D not certain. This CDR3 has 15 amino acids. Per the germline V gene, CDR1 is MNHEY and CDR2 is SVGAGI. Trimming removed 4 bases from V and 0 bases from J, with 10 bases in between.